The 15 T cell receptor beta chains below all came from one sample that was sequenced in a study of control samples from healthy donors and cancer patients. This table comes from immunoSEQ multiplex PCR, and its TCRdb copy is limited to in-frame clones, with some not included. The table lists over 100,000 clones, roughly 89% of them singletons. Material: blood. The receptor set was obtained from a man aged 18-30 years in good health.

The V call is TRBV7-3, the J call TRBJ2-5; D unclear. This CDR3 has 13 residues. CDR1 is SGHTA and CDR2 is FQGTGA in the germline V gene. Trimming took off 5 bases at V and 3 bases at J, with 10 bases between the two ends. The CDR3 sequence is CASSKTRKETQYF. As DNA, the CDR3 is TGTGCCAGCAGCAAAACCCGCAAAGAGACCCAGTACTTC.

This clone was recorded only once. This sequence joins TRBV7-9 and TRBJ2-5, with D perhaps being TRBD1 or TRBD2 (5 bases each). There are 12 residues in the CDR3. The germline V gene has CDR1 SEHNR and CDR2 FQNEAQ (reference sequence). V lost 5 bases and J 5 bases, leaving 9 bases between the germline ends. In DNA form, the CDR3 reads TGTGCCAGCAGCCCGTGGGACGAGACCCAGTACTTC. Residues: CASSPWDETQYF.

The V gene is TRBV19, the J gene TRBJ1-4; D possibly corresponds to TRBD1 (5 bases). The V gene lost 6 bases and the J gene lost 5 bases, with 16 bases spanning the gap. CDR1 is LNHDA, CDR2 SQIVND, per germline (reference sequence). The CDR3 contains 15 residues. The CDR3 loop reads CASSPPVGPNEKLFF. The CDR3 DNA sequence: TGTGCCAGTAGCCCACCCGTGGGGCCAAATGAAAAACTGTTTTTT. Combining the CDR3 with reference TRBV19 and TRBJ1-4 gives the whole variable domain DGGITQSPKYLFRKEGQNVTLSCEQNLNHDAMYWYRQDPGQGLRLIYYSQIVNDFQKGDIAEGYSVSREKKESFPLTVTSAQKNPTAFYLCASSPPVGPNEKLFFGSGTQLSVL.

The CDR3 DNA is TGTGCCAGCAGTGAATCGGACGGAAGCACAGATACGCAGTATTTT. Translating gives CASSESDGSTDTQYF. The chain has TRBV6-1 and TRBJ2-3, with D hard to call. The germline V gene has CDR1 MNHNS and CDR2 SASEGT. This CDR3 comprises 15 residues. Trimming left V 2 bases short and J 0 bases short, with 9 bases between.

The chain links TRBV19 to TRBJ1-2; D is ambiguous. Deletions cut 4 bases from V and 2 bases from J, with 23 bases between. The CDR3 runs 18 residues. CDR1 and CDR2 (germline): LNHDA, SQIVND (reference sequence). CDR3 DNA sequence: TGTGCCAGTAGTAGGGCAATACGTTTCCAGTCAACCAACTATGGCTACACCTTC. Protein sequence: CASSRAIRFQSTNYGYTF.

The chain is built from TRBV12-5 and TRBJ1-1; no clear D. This CDR3 comprises 16 residues. Trimming shortened V by 2 bases and J by 0 bases, and 13 bases separated the two germline ends. Looked up from germline, CDR1 is LGHNT and CDR2 is FRNRAP. The CDR3 nucleotides are TGTGCTAGTGGTTTGTTCCCCGGCAGCTTGAACACTGAAGCTTTCTTT. This translates into CASGLFPGSLNTEAFF.

As concerns this clone: The same CDR3 is also encoded by other DNA sequences in this sample. The V call is TRBV10-3, the J call TRBJ2-7; D may be TRBD2 (6 bases). In germline, CDR1 is ENHRY, CDR2 SYGVKD. The ends were cut back, 6 bases at V and 1 base at J, with 19 bases in the middle. The length of the CDR3 is 16 residues. CDR3 amino acids: CAIRSRGSGESYEQYF. The CDR3 DNA reads as TGTGCCATCAGGAGTAGGGGCTCGGGGGAGTCCTACGAGCAGTACTTC.

The chain couples TRBV27 to TRBJ2-1; 10 nucleotides line up with TRBD2. The V segment lost 5 bases and the J segment 10 bases; nucleotides outside the gene matches: 14. This CDR3 contains 16 residues. CDR1 is MNHEY and CDR2 is SMNVEV in the germline V gene (reference sequence). The CDR3, as DNA: TGTGCCAGCAGTAAAATAGCGGGGGGCCCCCCGAGAGAGCAGTTCTTC. Its protein product is CASSKIAGGPPREQFF.

This sequence joins TRBV24-1 and TRBJ1-5; the match to TRBD1 covers 7 bases. The length of the CDR3 is 14 residues. Germline V gives CDR1 KGHDR, CDR2 SFDVKD. V lost 3 bases and J lost 4; bases outside the gene matches: 2. CDR3 amino acids: CATSDATGNQPQHF. CDR3 DNA sequence: TGTGCCACCAGTGATGCGACAGGGAATCAGCCCCAGCATTTT.

The CDR3, as DNA: TGTGCCACCAGCAGGGAGACTAGCGACACAGATACGCAGTATTTT. Its protein is CATSRETSDTDTQYF. The V gene is TRBV15, the J gene TRBJ2-3; 8 positions match TRBD2. The ends lost 3 bases at V and 2 bases at J; junction bases unmatched: 4. This CDR3 has 15 amino acids. CDR1 LNHNV and CDR2 YYDKDF come from the germline V gene (reference sequence). Combining the CDR3 with reference TRBV15 and TRBJ2-3 gives the whole variable domain DAMVIQNPRYQVTQFGKPVTLSCSQTLNHNVMYWYQQKSSQAPKLLFHYYDKDFNNEADTPDNFQSRRPNTSFCFLDIRSPGLGDTAMYLCATSRETSDTDTQYFGPGTRLTVL.

The chain joins TRBV13 to TRBJ2-5, with 14 bases fitting TRBD2. Trimming took 5 bases from V and 3 from J; bases not matched to a gene: 2. In germline, CDR1 is PRHDT, CDR2 FYEKMQ (reference sequence). This CDR3 has 15 residues. The CDR3 reads CASSRGLAGEETQYF. CDR3 nucleotide sequence: TGTGCCAGCAGCCGGGGACTAGCGGGGGAAGAGACCCAGTACTTC.

This sequence joins TRBV4-1 and TRBJ1-2, with TRBD1 identical over 7 bases. J was trimmed by 4 bases and V by 3 bases; bases with no gene match: 5. CDR1 and CDR2 from the germline V gene are MGHRA and YSYEKL. This CDR3 contains 14 residues. The CDR3 is CASSHGQVSYGYTF. The CDR3 DNA follows: TGCGCCAGCAGCCACGGACAGGTGTCCTATGGCTACACCTTC.

CDR3 region: CSASSGGVDYEQYF. In nucleotides, the CDR3 is TGCAGTGCTAGTAGTGGGGGCGTTGACTACGAGCAGTACTTC. The rearrangement uses TRBV20-1 and TRBJ2-7, with a possible D match to TRBD1 (6 bases). The CDR3 has 14 residues. V lost 3 bases, J lost 3 bases, and 15 bases lay in between. Germline CDR1 is DFQATT and CDR2 is SNEGSKA (reference sequence).

This clone was seen a single time. The chain joins TRBV6-5 to TRBJ2-1, with 10 bases fitting TRBD1. Germline CDR1 and CDR2: MNHEY and SVGAGI. The CDR3 sequence is 15 residues long. Trimming took 6 bases from V and 5 from J; bases not matched to a gene: 7. The CDR3 region is CASSRPGQGNNEQFF. CDR3 nucleotide sequence: TGTGCCAGCAGCCGCCCGGGACAGGGGAACAATGAGCAGTTCTTC.

This chain joins TRBV5-4 and TRBJ2-3, with D maybe TRBD2 (6 bases). CDR1 and CDR2 from the germline V gene are SGHNT and YYREEE (reference sequence). The CDR3 runs 15 residues. V lost 5 bases, J lost 3 bases, and 16 bases lay in between. The CDR3 here is CASRDRSGVTDTQYF. CDR3 nucleotide sequence: TGTGCCAGCAGGGACCGTTCGGGGGTGACAGATACGCAGTATTTT.